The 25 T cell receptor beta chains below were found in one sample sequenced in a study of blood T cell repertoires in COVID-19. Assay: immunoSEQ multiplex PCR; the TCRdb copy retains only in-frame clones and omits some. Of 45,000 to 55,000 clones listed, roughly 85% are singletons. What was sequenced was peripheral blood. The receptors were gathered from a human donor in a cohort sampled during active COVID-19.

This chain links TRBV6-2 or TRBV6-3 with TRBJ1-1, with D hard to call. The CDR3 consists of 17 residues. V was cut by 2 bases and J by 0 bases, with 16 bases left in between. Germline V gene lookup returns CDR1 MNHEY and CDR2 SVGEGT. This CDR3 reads CASSYRHRKAMNTEAFF. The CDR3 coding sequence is TGTGCCAGCAGTTACCGACATCGGAAGGCGATGAACACTGAAGCTTTCTTT.

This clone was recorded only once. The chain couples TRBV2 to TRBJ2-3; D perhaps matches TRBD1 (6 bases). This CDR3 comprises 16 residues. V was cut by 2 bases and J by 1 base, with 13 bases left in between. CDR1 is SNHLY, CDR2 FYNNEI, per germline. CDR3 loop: CASSEWGAGGTDTQYF. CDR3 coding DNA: TGTGCCAGCAGTGAATGGGGCGCAGGGGGCACAGATACGCAGTATTTT. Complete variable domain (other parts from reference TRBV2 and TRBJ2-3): EPEVTQTPSHQVTQMGQEVILRCVPISNHLYFYWYRQILGQKVEFLVSFYNNEISEKSEIFDDQFSVERPDGSNFTLKIRSTKLEDSAMYFCASSEWGAGGTDTQYFGPGTRLTVL.

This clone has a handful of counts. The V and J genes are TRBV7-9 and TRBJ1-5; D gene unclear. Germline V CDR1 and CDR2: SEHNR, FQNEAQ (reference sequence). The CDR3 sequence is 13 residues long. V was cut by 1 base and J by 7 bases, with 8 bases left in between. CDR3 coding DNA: TGTGCCAGCAGCTTAGTGTCGGGACAGCCCCAGCATTTT. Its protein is CASSLVSGQPQHF.

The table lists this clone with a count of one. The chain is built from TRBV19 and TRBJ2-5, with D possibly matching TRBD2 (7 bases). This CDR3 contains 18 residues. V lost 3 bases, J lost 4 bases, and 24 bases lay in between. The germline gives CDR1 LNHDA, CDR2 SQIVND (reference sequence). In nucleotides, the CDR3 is TGTGCCAGTAGTATGACCTTTGTGGGGGGGGGCGCCGGAGAGACCCAGTACTTC. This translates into CASSMTFVGGGAGETQYF.

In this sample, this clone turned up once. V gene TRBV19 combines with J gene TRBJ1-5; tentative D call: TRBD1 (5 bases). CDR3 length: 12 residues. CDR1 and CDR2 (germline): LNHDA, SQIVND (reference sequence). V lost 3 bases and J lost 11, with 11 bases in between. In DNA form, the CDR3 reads TGTGCCAGTAGTATGGGTCAACAGGCCCAGCATTTT. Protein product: CASSMGQQAQHF.

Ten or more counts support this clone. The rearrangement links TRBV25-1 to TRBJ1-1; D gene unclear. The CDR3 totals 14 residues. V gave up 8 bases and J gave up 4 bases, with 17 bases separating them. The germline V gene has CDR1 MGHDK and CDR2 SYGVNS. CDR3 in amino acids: CASGSSGLITEAFF. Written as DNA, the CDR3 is TGTGCCAGCGGCTCAAGTGGACTAATCACTGAAGCTTTCTTT.

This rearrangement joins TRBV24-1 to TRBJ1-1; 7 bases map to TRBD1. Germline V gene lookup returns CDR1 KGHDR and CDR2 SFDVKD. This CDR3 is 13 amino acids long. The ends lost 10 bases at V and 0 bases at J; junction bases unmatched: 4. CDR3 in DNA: TGTGCCACGAGGGGGCCGGTGAACACTGAAGCTTTCTTT. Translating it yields CATRGPVNTEAFF.

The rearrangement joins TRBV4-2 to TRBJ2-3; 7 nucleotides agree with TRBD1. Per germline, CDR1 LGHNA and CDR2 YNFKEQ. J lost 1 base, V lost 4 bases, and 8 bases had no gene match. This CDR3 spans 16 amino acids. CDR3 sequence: CASSRQQGTGTDTQYF. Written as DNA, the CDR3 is TGTGCCAGCAGCCGCCAACAGGGGACAGGCACAGATACGCAGTATTTT.

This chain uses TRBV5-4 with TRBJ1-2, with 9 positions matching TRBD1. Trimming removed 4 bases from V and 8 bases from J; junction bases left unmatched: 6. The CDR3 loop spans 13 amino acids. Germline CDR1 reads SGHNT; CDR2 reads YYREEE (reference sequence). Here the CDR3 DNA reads TGTGCCAGCAGCCTGGACAGGGGCTGGGGCTACACCTTC. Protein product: CASSLDRGWGYTF.

CDR3 sequence reads: CASTVNRGNTEAFF. The CDR3 DNA reads as TGCGCCAGCACCGTAAACAGGGGGAACACTGAAGCTTTCTTT. The chain uses TRBV5-1 and TRBJ1-1, with TRBD1 identical over 7 bases. Trimming cost V 6 bases and J 1 base; bases outside gene matches: 6. CDR3 size: 14 residues. Germline V gene data show CDR1 as SGHRS and CDR2 as YFSETQ.

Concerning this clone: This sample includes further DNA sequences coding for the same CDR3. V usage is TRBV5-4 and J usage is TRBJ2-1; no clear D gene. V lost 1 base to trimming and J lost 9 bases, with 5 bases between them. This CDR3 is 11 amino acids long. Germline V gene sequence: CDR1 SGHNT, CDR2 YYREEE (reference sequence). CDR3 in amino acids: CASSLRGEQFF. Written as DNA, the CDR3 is TGTGCCAGCAGCTTGCGAGGTGAGCAGTTCTTC.

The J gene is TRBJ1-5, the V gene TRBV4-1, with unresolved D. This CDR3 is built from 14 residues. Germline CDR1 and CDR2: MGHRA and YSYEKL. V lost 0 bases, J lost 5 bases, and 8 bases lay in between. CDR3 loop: CASSQETGHQPQHF. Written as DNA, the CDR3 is TGCGCCAGCAGCCAAGAAACGGGTCATCAGCCCCAGCATTTT.

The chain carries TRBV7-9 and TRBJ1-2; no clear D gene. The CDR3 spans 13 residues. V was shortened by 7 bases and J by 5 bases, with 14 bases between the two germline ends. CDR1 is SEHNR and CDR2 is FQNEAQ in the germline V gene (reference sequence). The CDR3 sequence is CASTKDAAYGYTF. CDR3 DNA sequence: TGTGCCAGCACCAAAGACGCGGCTTATGGCTACACCTTC. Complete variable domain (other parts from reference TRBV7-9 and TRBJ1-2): DTGVSQNPRHKITKRGQNVTFRCDPISEHNRLYWYRQTLGQGPEFLTYFQNEAQLEKSRLLSDRFSAERPKGSFSTLEIQRTEQGDSAMYLCASTKDAAYGYTFGSGTRLTVV.

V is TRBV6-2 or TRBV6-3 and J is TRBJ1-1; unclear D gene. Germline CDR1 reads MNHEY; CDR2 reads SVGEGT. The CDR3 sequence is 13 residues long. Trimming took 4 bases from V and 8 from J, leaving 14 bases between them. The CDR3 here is CASSSHRMEEAFF. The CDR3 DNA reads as TGTGCCAGCAGTTCTCACCGGATGGAGGAAGCTTTCTTT.

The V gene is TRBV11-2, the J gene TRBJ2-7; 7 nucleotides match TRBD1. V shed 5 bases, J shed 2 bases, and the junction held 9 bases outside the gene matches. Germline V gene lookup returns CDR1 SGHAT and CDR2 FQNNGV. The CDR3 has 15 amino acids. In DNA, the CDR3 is TGTGCCAGCAGCCACGACCCTGGACAGGCCTACGAGCAGTACTTC. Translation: CASSHDPGQAYEQYF. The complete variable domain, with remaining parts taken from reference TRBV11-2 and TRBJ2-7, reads EAGVAQSPRYKIIEKRQSVAFWCNPISGHATLYWYQQILGQGPKLLIQFQNNGVVDDSQLPKDRFSAERLKGVDSTLKIQPAKLEDSAVYLCASSHDPGQAYEQYFGPGTRLTVT.

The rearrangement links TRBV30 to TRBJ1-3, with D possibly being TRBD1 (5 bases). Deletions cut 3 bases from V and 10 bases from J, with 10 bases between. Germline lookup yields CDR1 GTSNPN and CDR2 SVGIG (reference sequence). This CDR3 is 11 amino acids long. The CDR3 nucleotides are TGTGCCTGGAGGAAGACAGTAACCATATATTTT. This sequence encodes CAWRKTVTIYF.

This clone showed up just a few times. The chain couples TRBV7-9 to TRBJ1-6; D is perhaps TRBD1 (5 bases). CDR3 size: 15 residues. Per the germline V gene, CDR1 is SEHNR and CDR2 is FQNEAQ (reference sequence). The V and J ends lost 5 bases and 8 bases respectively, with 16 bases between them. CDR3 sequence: CASSLTASGDSPLHF. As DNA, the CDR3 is TGTGCCAGCAGCCTAACAGCTTCGGGGGATTCACCCCTCCACTTT.

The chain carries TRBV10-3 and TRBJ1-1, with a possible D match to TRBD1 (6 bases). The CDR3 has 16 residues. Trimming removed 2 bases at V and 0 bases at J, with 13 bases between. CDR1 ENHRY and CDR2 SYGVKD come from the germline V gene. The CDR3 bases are TGTGCCATCAGTGAGGTTCTTAGGACAGTGAACACTGAAGCTTTCTTT. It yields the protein CAISEVLRTVNTEAFF.

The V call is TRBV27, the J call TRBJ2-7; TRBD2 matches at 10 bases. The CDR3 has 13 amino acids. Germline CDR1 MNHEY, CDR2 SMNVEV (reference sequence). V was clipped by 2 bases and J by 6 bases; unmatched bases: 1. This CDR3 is CASSLGLAVEQYF. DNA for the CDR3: TGTGCCAGCAGTTTAGGACTAGCGGTCGAGCAGTACTTC.

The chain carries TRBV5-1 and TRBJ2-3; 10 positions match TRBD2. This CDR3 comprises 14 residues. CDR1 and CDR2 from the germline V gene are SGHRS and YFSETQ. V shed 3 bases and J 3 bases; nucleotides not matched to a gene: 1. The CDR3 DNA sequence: TGCGCCAGCAGCTATAGCGGGGGGACAGATACGCAGTATTTT. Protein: CASSYSGGTDTQYF.

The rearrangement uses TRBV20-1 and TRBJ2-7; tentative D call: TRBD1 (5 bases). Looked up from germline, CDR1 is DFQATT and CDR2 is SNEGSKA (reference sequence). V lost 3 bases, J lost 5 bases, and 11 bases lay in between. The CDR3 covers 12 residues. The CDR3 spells CSASAGYHEQYF. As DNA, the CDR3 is TGCAGTGCTAGTGCAGGGTATCACGAGCAGTACTTC.

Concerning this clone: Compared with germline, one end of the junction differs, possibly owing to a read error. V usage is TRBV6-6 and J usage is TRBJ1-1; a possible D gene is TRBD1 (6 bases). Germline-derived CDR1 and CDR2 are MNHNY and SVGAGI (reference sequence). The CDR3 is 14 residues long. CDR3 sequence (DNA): TGTGCCAGCACCAGGACAGCCGGGTTGATTGAACCTTTCTTT. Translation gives CASTRTAGLIEPFF.

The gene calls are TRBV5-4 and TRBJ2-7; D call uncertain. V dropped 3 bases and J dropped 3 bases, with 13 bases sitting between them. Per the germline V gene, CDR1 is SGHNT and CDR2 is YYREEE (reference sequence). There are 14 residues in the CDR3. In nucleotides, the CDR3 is TGTGCCAGCAGCTCTCGGGTCAACATCTACGAGCAGTACTTC. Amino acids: CASSSRVNIYEQYF. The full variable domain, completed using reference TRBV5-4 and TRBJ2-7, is ETGVTQSPTHLIKTRGQQVTLRCSSQSGHNTVSWYQQALGQGPQFIFQYYREEENGRGNFPPRFSGLQFPNYSSELNVNALELDDSALYLCASSSRVNIYEQYFGPGTRLTVT.

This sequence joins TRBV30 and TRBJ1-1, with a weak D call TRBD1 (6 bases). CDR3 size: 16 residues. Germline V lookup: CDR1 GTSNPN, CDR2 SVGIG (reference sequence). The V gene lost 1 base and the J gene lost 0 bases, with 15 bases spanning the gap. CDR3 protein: CAWSGIGGAMNTEAFF. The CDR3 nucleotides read TGTGCCTGGAGTGGCATAGGGGGGGCGATGAACACTGAAGCTTTCTTT.

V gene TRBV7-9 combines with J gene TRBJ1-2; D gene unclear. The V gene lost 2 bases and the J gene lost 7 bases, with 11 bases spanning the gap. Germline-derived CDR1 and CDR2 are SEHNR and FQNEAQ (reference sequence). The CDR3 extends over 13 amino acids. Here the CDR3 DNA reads TGTGCCAGCAGCTTATGGGTTGGAGCTGGCTACACCTTC. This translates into CASSLWVGAGYTF. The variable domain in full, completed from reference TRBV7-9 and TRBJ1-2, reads DTGVSQNPRHKITKRGQNVTFRCDPISEHNRLYWYRQTLGQGPEFLTYFQNEAQLEKSRLLSDRFSAERPKGSFSTLEIQRTEQGDSAMYLCASSLWVGAGYTFGSGTRLTVV.